These 27 T cell receptor beta chains share one sample of origin, sequenced in a study of blood T cell repertoires in COVID-19. Clones were read by immunoSEQ multiplex PCR, and TCRdb kept only the in-frame ones, dropping some. The data hold more than 200,000 clones, with 70% to 90% observed a single time. Sequencing input: peripheral blood. These receptors were obtained from a young man with active or convalescent COVID-19.

The rearrangement links TRBV30 to TRBJ2-7; D perhaps matches TRBD2 (6 bases). V was cut by 0 bases and J by 3 bases, with 9 bases left in between. CDR1 GTSNPN and CDR2 SVGIG come from the germline V gene (reference sequence). This CDR3 is 13 amino acids long. For the CDR3, the DNA is TGTGCCTGGAGTGTCGCGGGAAACTACGAGCAGTACTTC. It is translated as CAWSVAGNYEQYF.

The gene calls are TRBV9 and TRBJ2-1; 9 nucleotides match TRBD1. The V gene's germline CDR1 is SGDLS and CDR2 YYNGEE. The CDR3 length is 16 residues. J lost 9 bases, V lost 4 bases, and 14 bases had no gene match. CDR3 sequence reads: CASSPHSWDRASEQFF. In DNA form, the CDR3 reads TGTGCCAGCAGCCCGCATTCGTGGGACAGGGCGTCTGAGCAGTTCTTC.

This clone has more than one count but fewer than ten. V and J are TRBV14 and TRBJ1-2; a weak D match, TRBD1 (6 bases). This CDR3 region has 12 residues. V lost 3 bases and J lost 8, with 10 bases in between. CDR1 and CDR2 (germline): SGHDN, FVKESK. As DNA, the CDR3 is TGTGCCAGCAGCCAGACGGGGACAGGCTACACCTTC. Translation: CASSQTGTGYTF.

The CDR3 coding sequence is TGTGCCAGCAGCGTAACTAGCGGTGGATCTGGGGCCAACGTCCTGACTTTC. Translated, it gives CASSVTSGGSGANVLTF. The chain employs TRBV7-6 and TRBJ2-6; TRBD2 matches at 8 bases. Trimming took 5 bases from V and 1 from J; bases not matched to a gene: 7. This CDR3 has 17 amino acids. Germline values: CDR1 SGHVS, CDR2 FNYEAQ.

In its sample, this clone was seen a few times. The rearrangement links TRBV6-6 to TRBJ1-2; 7 positions agree with TRBD1. Germline V CDR1 and CDR2: MNHNY, SVGAGI (reference sequence). This CDR3 region has 15 residues. V lost 7 bases to trimming and J lost 7 bases; unmatched junction nucleotides: 15. The CDR3 spells CASTTETGSLSGYTF. The CDR3 region has the DNA TGTGCCAGCACAACCGAGACAGGGTCTCTCTCTGGCTACACCTTC.

The chain joins TRBV5-5 to TRBJ2-7, with a weak D call TRBD2 (6 bases). V was shortened by 4 bases and J by 3 bases, with 17 bases between the two germline ends. CDR1 is SGHKS, CDR2 YYEKEE, per germline (reference sequence). The CDR3 spans 15 residues. CDR3 residues: CASSGGTATGYEQYF. DNA for the CDR3: TGTGCCAGCAGCGGGGGGACGGCGACGGGCTACGAGCAGTACTTC.

This clone was seen only once. J is TRBJ2-3 and V is TRBV2, with TRBD1 as a possible D gene (5 bases). The CDR3 is made up of 13 amino acids. The V end lost 6 bases, the J end lost 0 bases, and 7 bases lay between the germline ends. Germline V CDR1 and CDR2: SNHLY, FYNNEI. CDR3 sequence reads: CASRRQSTDTQYF. The CDR3 bases are TGTGCCAGCAGAAGACAGAGCACAGATACGCAGTATTTT. The entire variable domain, with the rest obtained from reference TRBV2 and TRBJ2-3, is as follows: EPEVTQTPSHQVTQMGQEVILRCVPISNHLYFYWYRQILGQKVEFLVSFYNNEISEKSEIFDDQFSVERPDGSNFTLKIRSTKLEDSAMYFCASRRQSTDTQYFGPGTRLTVL.

The chain has TRBV30 and TRBJ1-5; D may be TRBD1 (5 bases). Germline CDR1 GTSNPN, CDR2 SVGIG (reference sequence). The CDR3 is 13 amino acids. Trimming took off 1 base at V and 4 bases at J, with 8 bases between the two ends. The CDR3 sequence: CAWSGGENQPQHF. The DNA of the CDR3 is TGTGCCTGGAGTGGGGGGGAAAATCAGCCCCAGCATTTT. The complete variable domain, with remaining parts taken from reference TRBV30 and TRBJ1-5, reads SQTIHQWPATLVQPVGSPLSLECTVEGTSNPNLYWYRQAAGRGLQLLFYSVGIGQISSEVPQNLSASRPQDRQFILSSKKLLLSDSGFYLCAWSGGENQPQHFGDGTRLSIL.

This chain uses TRBV7-9 with TRBJ2-3, with 9 bases lining up with TRBD1. The CDR3 length is 15 residues. Germline values: CDR1 SEHNR, CDR2 FQNEAQ (reference sequence). Trimming cost V 5 bases and J 3 bases; bases outside gene matches: 6. CDR3: CASSPGQGITDTQYF. The DNA of the CDR3 is TGTGCCAGCAGCCCGGGACAGGGAATAACAGATACGCAGTATTTT.

This clone was detected only a few times. The V and J genes are TRBV6-2 or TRBV6-3 and TRBJ2-1; 8 nucleotides agree with TRBD2. From germline, CDR1 is MNHEY and CDR2 SVGEGT. This CDR3 comprises 17 residues. Losses at the gene ends were 2 bases for V and 2 bases for J; bases not matched to a gene: 8. The CDR3 region is CASSYTQSGGPYNEQFF. CDR3 DNA sequence: TGTGCCAGCAGTTACACCCAAAGCGGGGGACCCTACAATGAGCAGTTCTTC.

This clone was picked up one time. The chain carries TRBV5-4 and TRBJ1-2; unclear D gene. V lost 1 base to trimming and J lost 3 bases, with 10 bases between them. Germline assignment: CDR1 SGHNT and CDR2 YYREEE (reference sequence). This CDR3 contains 14 residues. The CDR3 bases are TGTGCCAGCAGCTTGCGCGTCAGCGACTATGGCTACACCTTC. Its protein is CASSLRVSDYGYTF.

The V and J genes are TRBV29-1 and TRBJ2-1; 15 bases fit TRBD2. The CDR3 has 15 residues. V shed 5 bases and J 9 bases; nucleotides not matched to a gene: 8. Germline CDR1 is SQVTM and CDR2 is ANQGSEA. The CDR3 here is CSVHGLAGGSGEQFF. In DNA, the CDR3 is TGCAGCGTTCACGGACTAGCGGGGGGGTCCGGTGAGCAGTTCTTC.

The chain joins TRBV19 to TRBJ1-2, with TRBD1 matching 11 bases. There are 16 residues in the CDR3. The junction had 16 bases not matched to a gene; V was cut back by 10 bases and J by 6 bases. CDR1 and CDR2 (germline): LNHDA, SQIVND (reference sequence). CDR3: CAIDPTGTGGSHGYTF. The CDR3 bases are TGTGCCATCGATCCAACCGGGACAGGGGGGTCCCATGGCTACACCTTC.

This chain uses TRBV5-5 with TRBJ1-3, with D possibly matching TRBD1 (5 bases). V lost 2 bases to trimming and J lost 4 bases, with 10 bases between them. The CDR3 contains 14 residues. Per the germline V gene, CDR1 is SGHKS and CDR2 is YYEKEE (reference sequence). This chain's CDR3 is CASSFGGIGNTIYF. Written as DNA, the CDR3 is TGTGCCAGCAGCTTTGGGGGGATCGGAAACACCATATATTTT.

The gene calls are TRBV23-1 and TRBJ2-2, with D possibly TRBD1 on 5 matching bases. TRBV23-1 is known as an ORF, though its function is uncertain. V was clipped by 2 bases and J by 4 bases, with 14 bases between them. CDR3 length: 16 amino acids. CDR3 bases: TGCGCCAGCAGTCAAATCTGTGGGGCCCCCACCGGGGAGCTGTTTTTT. The encoded protein is CASSQICGAPTGELFF.

The CDR3 is CASSQDIAGANGELFF. The CDR3 nucleotides are TGTGCCAGCAGCCAAGATATAGCGGGGGCGAACGGGGAGCTGTTTTTT. The chain has TRBV3-1 (or the pseudogene TRBV3-2) and TRBJ2-2; 9 bases fit TRBD2. V lost 0 bases to trimming and J lost 7 bases; unmatched junction nucleotides: 6. Germline CDR1 reads LGHDT; CDR2 reads YNNKEL (reference sequence). CDR3 length equals 16 residues.

The chain links TRBV27 to TRBJ1-5; 8 bases align to TRBD1. Germline trimming cut 6 bases from V and 4 bases from J; bases unmatched to any gene: 8. The V gene's germline CDR1 is MNHEY and CDR2 SMNVEV (reference sequence). The CDR3 has 15 amino acids. CDR3 in amino acids: CASRSAGGGNQPQHF. The DNA for the CDR3 is TGTGCCAGCAGGAGCGCAGGGGGCGGGAATCAGCCCCAGCATTTT.

The gene calls are TRBV11-2 and TRBJ2-7, with D tentatively TRBD1 (5 bases). CDR1 SGHAT and CDR2 FQNNGV come from the germline V gene. The length of the CDR3 is 12 residues. Trimming left V 1 base short and J 7 bases short, with 8 bases between. CDR3 region: CASSLAGWEQYF. The CDR3 DNA reads as TGTGCCAGCAGCTTAGCAGGGTGGGAGCAGTACTTC.

The chain recombines TRBV18 with TRBJ2-1, with TRBD1 matching over 8 bases. The ends lost 3 bases at V and 4 bases at J; junction bases unmatched: 5. Germline CDR1 reads KGHSH; CDR2 reads LQKENI. This CDR3 region has 15 residues. The CDR3 DNA sequence: TGTGCCAGCTCACCTCGAGGGACAGGATACAATGAGCAGTTCTTC. Translated, it gives CASSPRGTGYNEQFF.

This clone was counted once. The chain uses TRBV5-4 and TRBJ1-4; D possibly corresponds to TRBD1 (5 bases). Germline CDR1 reads SGHNT; CDR2 reads YYREEE (reference sequence). V lost 0 bases and J lost 8, with 11 bases in between. This CDR3 has 14 amino acids. The DNA of the CDR3 is TGTGCCAGCAGCTTGGATCAGGGATTAGAAAAACTGTTTTTT. This encodes CASSLDQGLEKLFF.

V and J are TRBV7-9 and TRBJ2-7, with TRBD2 identical over 7 bases. This CDR3 region has 14 residues. Per the germline V gene, CDR1 is SEHNR and CDR2 is FQNEAQ (reference sequence). With V trimmed by 4 bases and J by 6 bases, 9 bases remained unmatched. CDR3 residues: CASSSSGDGGEQYF. CDR3 nucleotide sequence: TGTGCCAGCAGCTCGAGCGGGGATGGTGGCGAGCAGTACTTC.

This clone showed up just once. This sequence joins TRBV28 and TRBJ1-5, with D unclear. The V gene's germline CDR1 is MDHEN and CDR2 SYDVKM. The CDR3 totals 15 residues. V lost 6 bases to trimming and J lost 1 base, with 13 bases between them. This CDR3 reads CASRISRPSNQPQHF. The CDR3 region has the DNA TGTGCCAGCAGAATTTCTCGTCCGAGCAATCAGCCCCAGCATTTT.

V is TRBV4-1 and J is TRBJ2-7; D perhaps matches TRBD2 (7 bases). This CDR3 is built from 15 residues. CDR1 is MGHRA and CDR2 is YSYEKL in the germline V gene. Between the trimmed V and J ends, which lost 4 bases and 2 bases, there was a span of 15 bases. CDR3 amino acids: CASSPHEGGAYEQYF. DNA for the CDR3: TGCGCCAGCAGCCCCCACGAGGGGGGGGCCTACGAGCAGTACTTC.

The gene calls are TRBV5-5 and TRBJ2-5, with TRBD1 identical over 8 bases. The J segment lost 5 bases and the V segment lost 0 bases, leaving 3 bases of the junction unmatched. The CDR3 has 14 residues. Per the germline V gene, CDR1 is SGHKS and CDR2 is YYEKEE (reference sequence). CDR3 loop: CASSLVTGAETQYF. CDR3 nucleotides: TGTGCCAGCAGCTTGGTGACAGGGGCCGAGACCCAGTACTTC.

This chain links TRBV21-1 with TRBJ2-7; the D call in the table, TRBD1, was not verified against the DNA. TRBV21-1 is noted as a pseudogene. The CDR3 runs to 19 residues. The CDR3 loop reads CASSKASDGGTGESYEQYF. In DNA, the CDR3 is TGTGCCAGCAGCAAAGCCTCAGACGGGGGGACAGGAGAGTCCTACGAGCAGTACTTC.

The chain uses TRBV10-3 and TRBJ2-1; TRBD1 aligns across 7 bases. CDR1 is ENHRY and CDR2 is SYGVKD in the germline V gene. V was clipped by 9 bases and J by 5 bases; unmatched bases: 7. The length of the CDR3 is 13 residues. CDR3 amino acids: CAIKGQVDNEQFF. In DNA form, the CDR3 reads TGTGCCATAAAAGGACAGGTAGACAATGAGCAGTTCTTC.

DNA of the CDR3: TGTGCCAGCAGCTTATCCAGAACCGGGGAGCTGTTTTTT. It translates to CASSLSRTGELFF. The chain carries TRBV7-2 and TRBJ2-2; D gene uncertain. Looked up from germline, CDR1 is SGHTA and CDR2 is FQGNSA. CDR3 length: 13 residues. With 2 bases removed from V and 5 bases from J, the gap between germline ends came to 6 bases. Supplemented by reference TRBV7-2 and TRBJ2-2, the full variable domain reads GAGVSQSPSNKVTEKGKDVELRCDPISGHTALYWYRQSLGQGLEFLIYFQGNSAPDKSGLPSDRFSAERTGGSVSTLTIQRTQQEDSAVYLCASSLSRTGELFFGEGSRLTVL.